Each of the 16 T cell receptor beta chains below was sequenced from the same sample in a study of blood T cells in healthy people across ages. The second PCR ran about 6 to 12 cycles with a sample-barcoded 5' primer and J-beta primers. TCRdb ran MiXCR on the 5' RACE reads and lists one entry per CDR3 protein. The profile shows about 1.7 million distinct CDR3 sequences, under 30% of them singletons. The sequenced sample was blood. These receptors were collected from a woman in her 30s in good health.

V gene TRBV5-6 combines with J gene TRBJ2-1; the D call may be TRBD1 or TRBD2 (5 bases each). The CDR3 extends over 14 amino acids. Looked up from germline, CDR1 is SGHDT and CDR2 is YYEEEE. The V and J ends lost 5 bases and 8 bases respectively, with 17 bases between them. The CDR3 DNA reads TGTGCCAGCAGTTACTTTAGGGGACGGCATGAGCAGTTCTTC. Amino acid sequence: CASSYFRGRHEQFF.

About this clonotype: This is likely a read error, given that the CDR3 carries no conserved phenylalanine or tryptophan at its end. This chain joins TRBV5-1 and TRBJ2-2; D is possibly TRBD1 (6 bases). V lost 4 bases and J lost 4, with 20 bases in between. The CDR3 covers 17 residues. Germline CDR1 SGHRS, CDR2 YFSETQ. The CDR3 spells CASSPQGPNLPTGELFV. CDR3 nucleotides: TGCGCCAGCAGCCCCCAGGGGCCGAACCTCCCCACCGGGGAGCTGTTTGTT.

This clonotype appeared a few times. This chain links TRBV12-3 or TRBV12-4 with TRBJ2-7, with D unclear. Trimming took 8 bases from V and 7 from J, leaving 18 bases between them. There are 13 residues in the CDR3. CDR3 in amino acids: CASGLTLNNEQYF. In nucleotides, the CDR3 is TGTGCCAGCGGCCTGACTCTTAACAATGAGCAGTACTTC.

On this clonotype: An end of the junction differs from the germline gene, which may be a read error. V usage is TRBV4-1 and J usage is TRBJ1-3, with a tentative D call TRBD1 (5 bases). CDR3 size: 15 residues. Germline V gives CDR1 MGHRA, CDR2 YSYEKL. The CDR3 region is CASSQESGKGNTVYF. The CDR3 DNA is TGCGCCAGCAGCCAAGAATCAGGGAAAGGAAACACCGTATATTTT.

As to this clonotype: It is likely a read error, because the conserved phenylalanine at the end of the CDR3 is missing. The J gene is TRBJ1-5, the V gene TRBV5-5; D unresolved. CDR1 and CDR2 from the germline V gene are SGHKS and YYEKEE (reference sequence). V was cut by 0 bases and J by 7 bases, with 11 bases left in between. The CDR3 spans 14 residues. The CDR3 sequence is CASSLVPGGQPQHV. The CDR3 bases are TGTGCCAGCAGCTTGGTGCCGGGAGGGCAGCCCCAGCATGTT.

This rearrangement joins TRBV5-1 to TRBJ2-2; TRBD1 aligns across 8 bases. From germline, CDR1 is SGHRS and CDR2 YFSETQ. V was clipped by 5 bases and J by 7 bases; unmatched bases: 10. This CDR3 is built from 15 residues. This CDR3 reads CASRFRQGSDGELFF. CDR3 nucleotide sequence: TGCGCCAGCAGATTCCGACAGGGGTCGGACGGGGAGCTGTTTTTT.

V gene TRBV20-1 combines with J gene TRBJ2-3, with TRBD1 as a possible D gene (6 bases). Germline V gives CDR1 DFQATT, CDR2 SNEGSKA (reference sequence). The V end lost 5 bases, the J end lost 2 bases, and 14 bases lay between the germline ends. CDR3 length: 14 residues. The CDR3 is CSALVGTYTDTQYF. CDR3 DNA: TGCAGTGCTCTTGTGGGGACATACACAGATACGCAGTATTTT.

The gene calls are TRBV29-1 and TRBJ2-3, with TRBD2 identical over 9 bases. V shed 5 bases, J shed 4 bases, and the junction held 13 bases outside the gene matches. The CDR3 length is 16 residues. Germline loops: CDR1 SQVTM, CDR2 ANQGSEA. The CDR3: CSVRGGLARSSDTQYF. The CDR3 bases are TGCAGCGTTAGAGGTGGACTAGCGCGAAGTTCAGATACGCAGTATTTT.

This clonotype was recorded at least ten times. The CDR3 reads CASSQGEGEQYF. CDR3 in DNA: TGTGCCAGCAGCCAAGGAGAGGGCGAGCAGTACTTC. The chain has TRBV4-2 and TRBJ2-7; D is perhaps TRBD2 (5 bases). This CDR3 has 12 residues. Germline V gene sequence: CDR1 LGHNA, CDR2 YNFKEQ. Trimming cost V 1 base and J 6 bases, with 7 bases left between them.

The J gene is TRBJ2-3, the V gene TRBV20-1, with D hard to call. Germline-derived CDR1 and CDR2 are DFQATT and SNEGSKA (reference sequence). CDR3 length: 10 amino acids. In nucleotides, the CDR3 is TGCAGCCCAATTGTAGATACGCAGTATTTT. Translated: CSPIVDTQYF.

The chain employs TRBV5-1 and TRBJ1-4; perhaps TRBD1 as D (5 bases). This CDR3 has 16 residues. Trimming removed 5 bases from V and 8 bases from J, with 22 bases in between. Germline CDR1 and CDR2: SGHRS and YFSETQ. CDR3 sequence (DNA): TGCGCCAGCAGTATCCTGCCCCGGGCGGGGCGGGAAAAACTGTTTTTT. Its protein is CASSILPRAGREKLFF.

This sequence joins TRBV5-6 and TRBJ1-2; TRBD1 agrees at 8 bases. Germline V gene sequence: CDR1 SGHDT, CDR2 YYEEEE. The CDR3 loop spans 16 amino acids. V was clipped by 4 bases and J by 1 base; unmatched bases: 9. CDR3 bases: TGTGCCAGCAGCCCGGACAGGGACAGAAGTAACTATGGCTACACCTTC. The encoded protein is CASSPDRDRSNYGYTF.

This clonotype turned up a few times. The V call is TRBV27, the J call TRBJ2-6, with 7 nucleotides matching TRBD1. The germline V gene has CDR1 MNHEY and CDR2 SMNVEV (reference sequence). Trimming removed 10 bases from V and 0 bases from J; junction bases left unmatched: 9. This CDR3 spans 16 amino acids. CDR3 residues: CATRTGKTSGANVLTF. As DNA, the CDR3 is TGTGCCACTCGGACAGGAAAGACCTCTGGGGCCAACGTCCTGACTTTC.

This chain connects TRBV7-2 to TRBJ2-4; TRBD1 matches 11 bases. The J call is uncertain, as TRBJ2-7 better fits the DNA end. The CDR3 has 16 amino acids. Germline V gene data show CDR1 as SGHTA and CDR2 as FQGNSA. The CDR3 nucleotides read TGTGCCAGCAGCCATGGGATTGGGACAGGGGGCTACGAGCAGTACTTC. Translated: CASSHGIGTGGYEQYF.

This clonotype was counted ten times or more. The chain carries TRBV20-1 and TRBJ2-7; the D gene could be TRBD1 or TRBD2 (5 bases each). The V gene's germline CDR1 is DFQATT and CDR2 SNEGSKA (reference sequence). V lost 3 bases, J lost 2 bases, and 26 bases lay in between. The CDR3 extends over 18 amino acids. In nucleotides, the CDR3 is TGCAGTGCTAGGGGGGTCCATTCGTCACCTTCCGTACCCTACGAGCAGTACTTC. Translation gives CSARGVHSSPSVPYEQYF.

This clonotype has more than one count but fewer than ten. The chain links TRBV5-4 to TRBJ2-7; 10 bases match TRBD2. V gave up 4 bases and J gave up 3 bases; unmatched junction bases: 7. CDR3 length: 15 amino acids. Germline CDR1 and CDR2: SGHNT and YYREEE (reference sequence). The CDR3 sequence is CASSPGLADNYEQYF. CDR3 bases: TGTGCCAGCAGCCCCGGACTAGCGGATAACTACGAGCAGTACTTC.